The 18 T cell receptor beta chains below all came from one sample that was sequenced in a study of regulatory T cells in long-lasting Graves disease. Time point: newly diagnosed GD, antithyroid drugs for less than 3 months. The TCR library was prepared using RNA isolated from PBMCs. In building TCR beta libraries, iRepertoire HTBI primers were used together with Arm-PCR of CDR3 regions. TCRdb reanalysed the multiplex PCR reads using MiXCR and keeps one entry per CDR3 protein. The sample holds over 350,000 distinct CDR3 sequences, over 14% seen once. The same specimen was also included in a second study, on T cells in Graves' hyperthyroidism and ophthalmopathy.

Sequenced material: peripheral blood mononuclear cells (PBMCs), taken at new diagnosis, from a patient treated with antithyroid drugs. The receptors originated from a middle-aged woman with Graves disease.

This clonotype has a handful of counts. The chain joins TRBV19 to TRBJ2-7, with 10 bases aligning to TRBD2. The CDR3 runs to 16 residues. J lost 5 bases, V lost 2 bases, and 9 bases had no gene match. Germline values: CDR1 LNHDA, CDR2 SQIVND (reference sequence). The CDR3 loop is CASSILVAGGSHEQYF. In DNA form, the CDR3 reads TGTGCCAGTAGTATACTGGTAGCGGGAGGATCGCACGAGCAGTACTTC.

This clonotype was counted between two and nine times. The chain employs TRBV4-2 and TRBJ2-1, with D tentatively TRBD2 (7 bases). The CDR3 has 14 residues. Germline CDR1 and CDR2: LGHNA and YNFKEQ. Trimming stripped 0 bases from V and 15 bases from J, with 18 bases between. The CDR3 loop is CASSQDKVGGRWFF. The CDR3 region has the DNA TGTGCCAGCAGCCAAGATAAGGTGGGGGGGCGGTGGTTCTTC.

This rearrangement joins TRBV6-1 to TRBJ2-1; perhaps TRBD2 as D (5 bases). V dropped 9 bases and J dropped 10 bases, with 16 bases sitting between them. The CDR3 consists of 12 residues. Germline V gene sequence: CDR1 MNHNS, CDR2 SASEGT. In DNA, the CDR3 is TGTGCCAGTACGAGCGTGGGCGGGGAGCAGTTCTTC. Residues: CASTSVGGEQFF.

A note on this clonotype: This sequence may be a read error, since a much larger clone differs from it by one base. The chain is built from TRBV12-3 or TRBV12-4 and TRBJ2-5; the match to TRBD1 covers 8 bases. V lost 6 bases to trimming and J lost 9 bases; unmatched junction nucleotides: 12. The CDR3 runs to 14 residues. The CDR3 reads CASSRTGLVEAQYF. The CDR3, as DNA: TGTGCCAGCAGCCGGACAGGGTTGGTGGAGGCCCAGTACTTC.

This clonotype was detected ten times or more. The CDR3 loop is CATSNRDRPYEQYF. The CDR3 nucleotides read TGTGCCACCAGCAACCGGGACAGGCCCTACGAGCAGTACTTC. The V call is TRBV15, the J call TRBJ2-7; 8 nucleotides align to TRBD1. CDR1 and CDR2 from the germline V gene are LNHNV and YYDKDF (reference sequence). This CDR3 has 14 residues. J gave up 2 bases and V 4 bases, and 4 bases lay outside the gene matches.

The rearrangement links TRBV12-3 or TRBV12-4 to TRBJ1-5, with 7 bases aligning to TRBD1. V dropped 6 bases and J dropped 5; count of bases not matched to a gene: 4. This CDR3 has 13 residues. CDR3 nucleotides: TGTGCCAGCAGATACACAGGGGATCAGCCCCAGCATTTT. The encoded protein is CASRYTGDQPQHF.

The chain carries TRBV9 and TRBJ2-1, with TRBD1 matching 11 bases. The germline V gene encodes CDR1 SGDLS and CDR2 YYNGEE. This CDR3 has 15 amino acids. Trimming took 4 bases from V and 6 from J; bases not matched to a gene: 6. The CDR3 here is CASSIGQGAGNEQFF. DNA of the CDR3: TGTGCCAGCAGCATTGGACAGGGGGCCGGCAATGAGCAGTTCTTC.

This clonotype occurred many times. The chain couples TRBV2 to TRBJ2-5, with 11 positions matching TRBD1. The CDR3 runs to 15 residues. V shed 1 base and J 4 bases; nucleotides not matched to a gene: 2. Germline CDR1 is SNHLY and CDR2 is FYNNEI. This chain's CDR3 is CASSEDGTGGETQYF. CDR3 in DNA: TGTGCCAGCAGTGAAGATGGGACAGGGGGAGAGACCCAGTACTTC.

This clonotype came up many times. CDR3 DNA sequence: TGTGCCAGCTCACAAACTCTCACAATGTCAGGGGAAGAGCAGTACTTC. As protein: CASSQTLTMSGEEQYF. The rearrangement joins TRBV18 to TRBJ2-7; TRBD1 is a possible D gene (6 bases). V was cut by 4 bases and J by 7 bases, with 23 bases left in between. Germline lookup yields CDR1 KGHSH and CDR2 LQKENI. The CDR3 runs 16 residues.

This clonotype has more than one count but fewer than ten. This chain connects TRBV29-1 to TRBJ1-2; D unclear. V dropped 8 bases and J dropped 4 bases, with 11 bases sitting between them. The CDR3 length is 11 residues. The germline gives CDR1 SQVTM, CDR2 ANQGSEA. This chain's CDR3 is CSLGSSYGYTF. In nucleotides, the CDR3 is TGCAGCCTCGGGTCTAGCTATGGCTACACCTTC.

The chain uses TRBV2 and TRBJ2-1; TRBD1 matches 9 bases. Germline CDR1 is SNHLY and CDR2 is FYNNEI. CDR3 length: 14 amino acids. Unmatched junction bases numbered 7, after V lost 7 bases and J lost 6 bases. This CDR3 reads CASTWGQGPNEQFF. Here the CDR3 DNA reads TGTGCCAGCACATGGGGACAGGGTCCCAATGAGCAGTTCTTC.

This clonotype was picked up many times. The rearrangement uses TRBV29-1 and TRBJ2-3; tentatively, D is TRBD1 (6 bases). The CDR3 runs 15 residues. Trimming left V 3 bases short and J 2 bases short, with 15 bases between. Germline V gene lookup returns CDR1 SQVTM and CDR2 ANQGSEA. CDR3 nucleotide sequence: TGCAGCGTTGACGGTCCAGGGGTCCCCACAGATACGCAGTATTTT. It encodes CSVDGPGVPTDTQYF.

This clonotype was detected many times. The chain is built from TRBV7-8 and TRBJ1-6; D is ambiguous. The CDR3 has 14 amino acids. The V and J ends lost 1 base and 7 bases respectively, with 8 bases between them. CDR1 is SGHVS, CDR2 FQNEAQ, per germline. The CDR3: CASSLEGSNSPLHF. The CDR3, as DNA: TGTGCCAGCAGCTTAGAAGGGTCGAATTCACCCCTCCACTTT.

This clonotype was picked up a small number of times. It is likely a read error: a sequence one base away is far more abundant. The chain uses TRBV28 and TRBJ2-1, with D perhaps TRBD1 (6 bases). The germline CDR1 and CDR2 sequences are MDHEN and SYDVKM. This CDR3 is built from 13 residues. The CDR3 spells CASILAGDNEQFF. The DNA for the CDR3 is TGTGCCAGCATTTTAGCAGGGGACAATGAGCAGTTCTTC.

The chain is built from TRBV4-2 and TRBJ1-1; unclear D gene. Trimming cost V 4 bases and J 5 bases, with 17 bases left between them. The CDR3 runs to 15 residues. From germline, CDR1 is LGHNA and CDR2 YNFKEQ. The DNA of the CDR3 is TGTGCCAGCAGCCCCGAGGGAGGAGCGCGGACTGAAGCTTTCTTT. Translation gives CASSPEGGARTEAFF.

This clonotype occurred many times. This rearrangement joins TRBV2 to TRBJ2-7; D is undetermined. Germline V gene sequence: CDR1 SNHLY, CDR2 FYNNEI. The CDR3 has 12 residues. V gave up 1 base and J gave up 2 bases, with 3 bases separating them. The CDR3 sequence: CASSEDPYEQYF. CDR3 nucleotide sequence: TGTGCCAGCAGTGAAGACCCCTACGAGCAGTACTTC. The full variable domain, with the rest looked up from reference TRBV2 and TRBJ2-7, is EPEVTQTPSHQVTQMGQEVILRCVPISNHLYFYWYRQILGQKVEFLVSFYNNEISEKSEIFDDQFSVERPDGSNFTLKIRSTKLEDSAMYFCASSEDPYEQYFGPGTRLTVT.

This clonotype was counted at least ten times. The rearrangement uses TRBV30 and TRBJ2-1, with 10 bases fitting TRBD2. V gave up 0 bases and J gave up 5 bases; unmatched junction bases: 1. CDR1 is GTSNPN, CDR2 SVGIG, per germline (reference sequence). The CDR3 consists of 14 residues. For the CDR3, the DNA is TGTGCCTGGAGTGTACTAGCGGGAAACAATGAGCAGTTCTTC. Protein: CAWSVLAGNNEQFF.

This clonotype was seen ten or more times. The chain is built from TRBV7-9 and TRBJ1-4; D might be TRBD1 (5 bases). Trimming removed 1 base at V and 6 bases at J, with 12 bases between. Per the germline V gene, CDR1 is SEHNR and CDR2 is FQNEAQ (reference sequence). The CDR3 has 15 residues. The CDR3, as DNA: TGTGCCAGCAGCTTAGGGGGGGTTATGGATGAAAAACTGTTTTTT. This translates into CASSLGGVMDEKLFF.